The TCR beta chain under discussion was sequenced for a study of shared clonotypes between healthy human individuals. Study observations and caveats: Limited genetic and exposure-history diversity came from having few donors. Though the depth was large, rarefaction showed that sorted-subset sequencing was incomplete.

Some clones are missing from TCRdb's copy, which holds only in-frame ones; the method was immunoSEQ multiplex PCR. The data show a few hundred thousand clones, approximately 97% seen once. The CDR3 runs 15 residues. V dropped 5 bases and J dropped 0 bases, with 11 bases sitting between them. Germline V lookup: CDR1 LNHDA, CDR2 SQIVND (reference sequence). Points on this clone: Its target is unknown.

This chain connects TRBV19 to TRBJ2-1, with a tentative D call TRBD1 (5 bases). Sequenced input: naive CD4+ T cells sorted from blood. Indicated subset: CD45RA+ positively selected. The TCR originated in a woman aged 30 to 39 in good health. The CDR3 loop is CASSRADSSYNEQFF. CDR3 bases: TGTGCCAGTAGTCGGGCAGACAGCTCCTACAATGAGCAGTTCTTC.